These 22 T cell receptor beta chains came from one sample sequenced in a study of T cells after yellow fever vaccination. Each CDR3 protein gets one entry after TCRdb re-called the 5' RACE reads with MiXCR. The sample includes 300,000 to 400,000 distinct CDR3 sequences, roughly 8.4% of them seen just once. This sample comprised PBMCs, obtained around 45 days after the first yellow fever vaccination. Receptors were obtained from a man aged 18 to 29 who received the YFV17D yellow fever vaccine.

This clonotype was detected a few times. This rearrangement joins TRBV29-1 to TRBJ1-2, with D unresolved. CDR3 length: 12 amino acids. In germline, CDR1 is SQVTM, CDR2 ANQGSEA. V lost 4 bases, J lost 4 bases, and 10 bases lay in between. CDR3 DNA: TGCAGCGTTGTTGAGGGAGGCTATGGCTACACCTTC. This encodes CSVVEGGYGYTF.

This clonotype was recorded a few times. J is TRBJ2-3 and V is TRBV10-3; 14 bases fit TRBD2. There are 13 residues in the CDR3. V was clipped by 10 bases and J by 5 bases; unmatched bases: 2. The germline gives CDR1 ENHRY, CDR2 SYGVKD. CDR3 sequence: CATGLAGGDTQYF. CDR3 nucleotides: TGTGCCACCGGACTAGCGGGGGGAGATACGCAGTATTTT.

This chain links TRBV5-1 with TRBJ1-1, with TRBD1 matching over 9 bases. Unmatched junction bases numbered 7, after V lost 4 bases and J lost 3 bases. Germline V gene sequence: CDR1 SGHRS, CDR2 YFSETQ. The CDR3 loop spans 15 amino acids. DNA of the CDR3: TGCGCCAGCAGCGACACACGACAGGGGGACACTGAAGCTTTCTTT. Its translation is CASSDTRQGDTEAFF.

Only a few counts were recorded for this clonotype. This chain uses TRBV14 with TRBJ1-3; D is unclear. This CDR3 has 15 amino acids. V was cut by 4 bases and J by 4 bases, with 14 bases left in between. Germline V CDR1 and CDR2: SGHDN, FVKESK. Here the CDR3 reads CASSLLASGGNTIYF. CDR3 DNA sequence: TGTGCCAGCAGCCTACTGGCCTCGGGAGGAAACACCATATATTTT.

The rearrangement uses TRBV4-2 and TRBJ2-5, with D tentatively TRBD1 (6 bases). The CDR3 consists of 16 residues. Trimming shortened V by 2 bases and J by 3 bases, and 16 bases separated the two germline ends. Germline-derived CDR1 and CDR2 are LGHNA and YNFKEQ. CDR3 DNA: TGTGCCAGCAGCCAACCACCGGGACATCATGAAGAGACCCAGTACTTC. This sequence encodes CASSQPPGHHEETQYF.

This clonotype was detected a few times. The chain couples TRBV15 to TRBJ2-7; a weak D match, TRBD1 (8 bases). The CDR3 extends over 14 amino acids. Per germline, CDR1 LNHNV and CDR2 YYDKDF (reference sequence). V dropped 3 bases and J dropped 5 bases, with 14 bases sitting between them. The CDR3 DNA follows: TGTGCCACCAGCAGGCGGGGGACAGGTAACGAGCAGTACTTC. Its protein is CATSRRGTGNEQYF.

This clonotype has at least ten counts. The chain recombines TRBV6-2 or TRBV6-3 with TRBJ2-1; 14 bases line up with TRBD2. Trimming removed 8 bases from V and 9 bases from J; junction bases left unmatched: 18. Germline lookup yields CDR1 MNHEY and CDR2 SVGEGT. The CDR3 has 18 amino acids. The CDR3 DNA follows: TGTGCCAGCGTTCCGGGACTAGCGGGGGCCGCCGGTTGGATTGAGCAGTTCTTC. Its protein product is CASVPGLAGAAGWIEQFF.

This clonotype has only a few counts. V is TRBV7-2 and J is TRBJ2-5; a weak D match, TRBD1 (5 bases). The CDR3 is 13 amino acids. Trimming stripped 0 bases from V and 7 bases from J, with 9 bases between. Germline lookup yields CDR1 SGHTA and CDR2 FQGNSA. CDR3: CASSLAGVGTQYF. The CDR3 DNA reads TGTGCCAGCAGCTTAGCAGGGGTCGGGACCCAGTACTTC.

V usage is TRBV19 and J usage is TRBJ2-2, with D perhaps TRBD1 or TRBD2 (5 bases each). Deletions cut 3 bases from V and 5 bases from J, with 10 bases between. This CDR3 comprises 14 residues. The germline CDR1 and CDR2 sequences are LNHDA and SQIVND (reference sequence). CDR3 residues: CASSMSGRTGELFF. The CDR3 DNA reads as TGTGCCAGTAGTATGTCGGGGCGAACCGGGGAGCTGTTTTTT.

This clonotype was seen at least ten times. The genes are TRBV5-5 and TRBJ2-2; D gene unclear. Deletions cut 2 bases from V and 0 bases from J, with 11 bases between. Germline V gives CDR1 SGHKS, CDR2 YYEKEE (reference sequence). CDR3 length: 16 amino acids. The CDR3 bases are TGTGCCAGCAGCTTTTTCTCCGGCGCGAACACCGGGGAGCTGTTTTTT. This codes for CASSFFSGANTGELFF.

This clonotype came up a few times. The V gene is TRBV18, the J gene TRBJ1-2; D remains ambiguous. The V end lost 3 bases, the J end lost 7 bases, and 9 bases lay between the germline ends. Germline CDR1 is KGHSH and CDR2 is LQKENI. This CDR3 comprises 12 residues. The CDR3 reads CASSPLRSGYTF. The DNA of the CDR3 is TGTGCCAGCTCACCTCTGAGGAGTGGCTACACCTTC.

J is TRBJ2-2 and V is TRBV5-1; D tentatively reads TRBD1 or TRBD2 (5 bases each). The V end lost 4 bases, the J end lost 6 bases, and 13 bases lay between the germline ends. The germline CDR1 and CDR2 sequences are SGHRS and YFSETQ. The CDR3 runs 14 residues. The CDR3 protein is CASSIISGPGELFF. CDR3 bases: TGCGCCAGCAGCATTATATCGGGGCCCGGGGAGCTGTTTTTT.

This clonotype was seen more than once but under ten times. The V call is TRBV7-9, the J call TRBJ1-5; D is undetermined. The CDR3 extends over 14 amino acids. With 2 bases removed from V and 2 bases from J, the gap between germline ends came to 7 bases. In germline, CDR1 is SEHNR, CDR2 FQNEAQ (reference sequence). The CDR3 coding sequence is TGTGCCAGCAGCTTAAGTTGGGGCAATCAGCCCCAGCATTTT. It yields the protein CASSLSWGNQPQHF.

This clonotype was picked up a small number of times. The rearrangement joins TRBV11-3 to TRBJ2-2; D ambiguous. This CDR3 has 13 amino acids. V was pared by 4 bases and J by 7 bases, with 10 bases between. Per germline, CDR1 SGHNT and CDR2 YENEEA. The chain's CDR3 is CASSSRTVGELFF. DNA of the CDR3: TGTGCCAGCAGCTCCCGGACGGTCGGGGAGCTGTTTTTT.

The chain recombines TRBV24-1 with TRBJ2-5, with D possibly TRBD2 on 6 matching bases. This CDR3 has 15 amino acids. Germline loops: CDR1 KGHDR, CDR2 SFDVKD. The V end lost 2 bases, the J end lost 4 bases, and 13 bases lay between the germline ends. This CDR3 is CATSDSAGMGETQYF. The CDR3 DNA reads TGTGCCACCAGTGATTCGGCGGGGATGGGAGAGACCCAGTACTTC.

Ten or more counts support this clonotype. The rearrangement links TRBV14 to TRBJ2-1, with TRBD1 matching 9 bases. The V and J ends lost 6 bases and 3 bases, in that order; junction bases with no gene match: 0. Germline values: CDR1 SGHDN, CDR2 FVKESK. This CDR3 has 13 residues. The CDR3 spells CASRDRGYNEQFF. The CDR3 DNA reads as TGTGCCAGCAGGGACAGGGGCTACAATGAGCAGTTCTTC.

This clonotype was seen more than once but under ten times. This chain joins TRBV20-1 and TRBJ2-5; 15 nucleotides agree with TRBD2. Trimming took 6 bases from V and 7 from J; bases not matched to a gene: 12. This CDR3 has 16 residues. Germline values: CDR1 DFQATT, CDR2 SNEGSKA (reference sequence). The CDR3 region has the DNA TGCAGTGCCCACGGACTAGCGGGGGGGCCGATGGGGACCCAGTACTTC. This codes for CSAHGLAGGPMGTQYF.

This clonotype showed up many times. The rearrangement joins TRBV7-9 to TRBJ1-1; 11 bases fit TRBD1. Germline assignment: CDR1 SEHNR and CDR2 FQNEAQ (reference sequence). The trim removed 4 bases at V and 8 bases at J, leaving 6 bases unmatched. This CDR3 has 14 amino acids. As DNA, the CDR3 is TGTGCCAGCAGCTCGAGGACAGGGGGCTCAGAAGCTTTCTTT. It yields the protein CASSSRTGGSEAFF.

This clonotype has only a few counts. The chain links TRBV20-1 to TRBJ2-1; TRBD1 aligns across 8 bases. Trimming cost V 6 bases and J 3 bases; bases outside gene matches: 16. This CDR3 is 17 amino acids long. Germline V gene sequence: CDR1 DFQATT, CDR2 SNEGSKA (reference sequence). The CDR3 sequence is CSARGQVLPNLYNEQFF. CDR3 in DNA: TGCAGTGCCAGGGGACAGGTCCTACCAAACCTCTACAATGAGCAGTTCTTC.

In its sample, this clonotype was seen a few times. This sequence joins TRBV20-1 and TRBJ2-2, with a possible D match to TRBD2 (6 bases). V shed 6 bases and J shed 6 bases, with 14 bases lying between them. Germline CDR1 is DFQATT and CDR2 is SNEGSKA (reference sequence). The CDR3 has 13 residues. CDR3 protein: CSARLTGAGELFF. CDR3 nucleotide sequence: TGCAGTGCCCGACTGACGGGGGCCGGGGAGCTGTTTTTT.

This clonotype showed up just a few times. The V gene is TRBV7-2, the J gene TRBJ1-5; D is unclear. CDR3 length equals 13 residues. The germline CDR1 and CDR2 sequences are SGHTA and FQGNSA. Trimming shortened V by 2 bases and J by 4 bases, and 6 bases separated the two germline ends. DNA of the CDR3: TGTGCCAGCAGCTTAACATGGAATCAGCCCCAGCATTTT. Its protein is CASSLTWNQPQHF.

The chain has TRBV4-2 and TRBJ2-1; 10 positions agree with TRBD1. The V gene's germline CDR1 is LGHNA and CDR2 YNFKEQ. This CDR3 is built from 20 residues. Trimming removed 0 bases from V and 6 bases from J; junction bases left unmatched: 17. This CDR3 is CASSQDELPFAGQGINEQFF. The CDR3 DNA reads TGTGCCAGCAGCCAAGATGAACTCCCTTTCGCGGGACAGGGGATCAATGAGCAGTTCTTC.